This T cell receptor (beta chain) originates from a study of T cells in Graves' hyperthyroidism and ophthalmopathy. Study-wide results and caveats: The authors' 13 V-J model separated ophthalmopathy from stable hyperthyroidism.

This clonotype was counted a few times. Its antigen is not known. RNA transcripts yielded amplified TCR beta CDR3 regions. An initial round of RT-PCR targeting the TCR CDR3 relied on the HTBI primer set. Using its own MiXCR run on the multiplex PCR reads, TCRdb lists one record per CDR3 protein. The table includes some 760,000 distinct CDR3 sequences, approximately 15% detected once. Sequencing was carried out using blood. The receptor's source is a woman aged 18-29 years with Graves' hyperthyroidism.

DNA of the CDR3: TGTGCCTTCGGGACTGCAAAGGGTGAGCAGTTCTTC. Translating it yields CAFGTAKGEQFF. V gene TRBV30 combines with J gene TRBJ2-1; weak D call: TRBD2 (6 bases). Trimming removed 7 bases from V and 9 bases from J, with 16 bases in between. This CDR3 contains 12 residues. The germline V gene has CDR1 GTSNPN and CDR2 SVGIG (reference sequence). Together with reference TRBV30 and TRBJ2-1, the CDR3 gives the full variable domain: SQTIHQWPATLVQPVGSPLSLECTVEGTSNPNLYWYRQAAGRGLQLLFYSVGIGQISSEVPQNLSASRPQDRQFILSSKKLLLSDSGFYLCAFGTAKGEQFFGPGTRLTVL.